Detailed here is one TCR beta chain. This specimen comes from a study of cytomegalovirus exposure and HLA in healthy donors. PCR was performed using 60 Vbeta and 13 Jbeta primers. Produced via immunoSEQ multiplex PCR; TCRdb's table is partial and in-frame only. This table has under 200,000 clones, 82% appearing once. From germline, CDR1 is MRHNA and CDR2 SNTAGT. V lost 0 bases and J 7 bases, leaving 10 bases between the germline ends. This CDR3 has 14 amino acids. This receptor was identified in a woman under 30 in good health and CMV-seronegative. The V and J genes are TRBV6-4 and TRBJ2-1, with D maybe TRBD2 (6 bases). Sequenced input: PBMCs. CDR3 in DNA: TGTGCCAGCAGTGACTCTGGTGGGGGGAATGAGCAGTTCTTC. This gives the protein CASSDSGGGNEQFF.